This T cell receptor (beta chain) was captured in a study of regulatory T cells in long-lasting Graves disease. This clonotype was recorded at least ten times. Through Arm-PCR of CDR3 regions and iRepertoire HTBI primers, TCR beta libraries were built. TCRdb reprocessed the multiplex PCR reads with MiXCR, giving one entry per CDR3 protein. The sample has approximately 400,000 distinct CDR3 sequences, 14% to 15% seen once. Germline lookup yields CDR1 SGHAT and CDR2 FQNNGV. V shed 0 bases and J 0 bases; nucleotides not matched to a gene: 10. CDR3 length: 19 amino acids. Time point in this sample: newly diagnosed GD, antithyroid drugs for less than 3 months. The TCR library was made from RNA that had been extracted from PBMCs in TRIzol. These same records also appear under a second study, on T cells in Graves' hyperthyroidism and ophthalmopathy.

The TCR comes from a young woman with Graves disease. The V and J genes are TRBV11-2 and TRBJ2-3; 9 bases match TRBD1. The sample consisted of peripheral blood mononuclear cells (PBMCs), taken at new diagnosis, from a patient treated with antithyroid drugs. The CDR3 protein is CASSLDQGQGRVSTDTQYF. CDR3 coding DNA: TGTGCCAGCAGCTTAGATCAAGGACAGGGGAGGGTCAGCACAGATACGCAGTATTTT.